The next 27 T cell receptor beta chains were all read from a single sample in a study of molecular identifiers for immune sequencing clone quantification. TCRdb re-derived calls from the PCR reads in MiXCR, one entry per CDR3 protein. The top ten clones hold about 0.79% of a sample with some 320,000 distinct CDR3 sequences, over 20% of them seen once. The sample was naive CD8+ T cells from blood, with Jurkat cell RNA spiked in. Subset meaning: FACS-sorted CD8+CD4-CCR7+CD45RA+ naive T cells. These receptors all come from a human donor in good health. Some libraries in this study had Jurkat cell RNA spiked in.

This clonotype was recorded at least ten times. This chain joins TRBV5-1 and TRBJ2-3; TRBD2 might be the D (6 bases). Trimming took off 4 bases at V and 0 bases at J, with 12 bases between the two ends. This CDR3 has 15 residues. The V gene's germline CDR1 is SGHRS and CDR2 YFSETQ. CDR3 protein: CASSRWAGSTDTQYF. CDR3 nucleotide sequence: TGCGCCAGCAGCCGCTGGGCGGGAAGCACAGATACGCAGTATTTT.

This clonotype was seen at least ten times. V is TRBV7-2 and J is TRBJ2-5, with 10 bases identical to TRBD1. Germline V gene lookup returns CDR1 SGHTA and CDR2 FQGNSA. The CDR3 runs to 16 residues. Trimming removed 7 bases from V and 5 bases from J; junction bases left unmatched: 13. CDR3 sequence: CASKDYIGQGVETQYF. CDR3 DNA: TGTGCCAGCAAGGACTATATCGGACAGGGGGTGGAGACCCAGTACTTC.

CDR3 coding DNA: TGCAGTGCTAAATCCGGGACTAGCGCCCCATACGAGCAGTACTTC. It encodes CSAKSGTSAPYEQYF. This chain connects TRBV20-1 to TRBJ2-7; the match to TRBD2 covers 10 bases. Looked up from germline, CDR1 is DFQATT and CDR2 is SNEGSKA (reference sequence). The CDR3 is made up of 15 amino acids. V lost 4 bases and J lost 4; bases outside the gene matches: 10.

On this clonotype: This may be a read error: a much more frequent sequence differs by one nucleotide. The CDR3 region is CASSYGRSEDGEQFF. The CDR3 region has the DNA TGTGCCAGCAGTTACGGGAGGTCGGAGGATGGTGAGCAGTTCTTC. V gene TRBV6-5 combines with J gene TRBJ2-1, with D perhaps matching TRBD2 (6 bases). Germline V gene lookup returns CDR1 MNHEY and CDR2 SVGAGI. The CDR3 totals 15 residues. With 2 bases removed from V and 9 bases from J, the gap between germline ends came to 17 bases.

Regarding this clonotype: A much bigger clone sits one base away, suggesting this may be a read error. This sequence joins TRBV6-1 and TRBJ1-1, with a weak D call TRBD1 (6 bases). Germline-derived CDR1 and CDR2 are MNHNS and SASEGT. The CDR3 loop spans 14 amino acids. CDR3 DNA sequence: TGTGCCGGCAGTGGAGGACAGATGAACACTGAAGCTTTCTTT. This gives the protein CAGSGGQMNTEAFF.

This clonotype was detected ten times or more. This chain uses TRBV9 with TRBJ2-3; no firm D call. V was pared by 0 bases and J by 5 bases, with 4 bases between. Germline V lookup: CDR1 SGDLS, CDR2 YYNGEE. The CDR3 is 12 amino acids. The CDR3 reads CASSVEKDTQYF. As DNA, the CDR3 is TGTGCCAGCAGCGTAGAGAAAGATACGCAGTATTTT.

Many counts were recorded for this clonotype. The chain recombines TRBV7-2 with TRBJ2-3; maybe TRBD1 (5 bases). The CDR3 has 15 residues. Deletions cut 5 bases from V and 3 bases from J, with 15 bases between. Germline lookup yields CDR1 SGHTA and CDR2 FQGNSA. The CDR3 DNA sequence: TGTGCCAGCAGCCCTTTGGACACCCTTACAGATACGCAGTATTTT. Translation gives CASSPLDTLTDTQYF.

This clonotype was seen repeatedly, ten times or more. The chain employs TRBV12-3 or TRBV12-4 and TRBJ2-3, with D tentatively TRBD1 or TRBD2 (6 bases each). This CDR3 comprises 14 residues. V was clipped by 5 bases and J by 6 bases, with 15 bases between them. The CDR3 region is CASSPWGARDTQYF. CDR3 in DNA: TGTGCCAGCAGTCCTTGGGGGGCAAGGGATACGCAGTATTTT.

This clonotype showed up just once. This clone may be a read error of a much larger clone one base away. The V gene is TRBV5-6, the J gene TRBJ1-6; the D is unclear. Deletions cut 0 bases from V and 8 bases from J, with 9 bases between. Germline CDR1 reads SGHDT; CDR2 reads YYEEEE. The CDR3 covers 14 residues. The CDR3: CASSLGDRYSPLHF. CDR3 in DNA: TGTGCCAGCAGCTTGGGAGACCGCTATTCACCCCTCCACTTT.

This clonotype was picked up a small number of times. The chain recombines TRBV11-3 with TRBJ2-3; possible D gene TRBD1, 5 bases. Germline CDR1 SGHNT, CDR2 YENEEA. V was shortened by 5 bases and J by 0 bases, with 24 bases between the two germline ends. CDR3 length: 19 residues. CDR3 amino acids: CASSRRGETKGSSTDTQYF. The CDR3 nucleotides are TGTGCCAGCAGCCGCCGTGGCGAAACAAAGGGGTCAAGCACAGATACGCAGTATTTT. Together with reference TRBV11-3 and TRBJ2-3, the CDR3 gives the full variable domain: EAGVVQSPRYKIIEKKQPVAFWCNPISGHNTLYWYLQNLGQGPELLIRYENEEAVDDSQLPKDRFSAERLKGVDSTLKIQPAELGDSAVYLCASSRRGETKGSSTDTQYFGPGTRLTVL.

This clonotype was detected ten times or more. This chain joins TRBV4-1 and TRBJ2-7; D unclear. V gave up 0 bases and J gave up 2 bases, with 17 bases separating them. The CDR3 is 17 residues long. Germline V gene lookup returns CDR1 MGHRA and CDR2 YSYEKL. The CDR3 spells CASSQDSIGTKAYEQYF. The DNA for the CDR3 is TGCGCCAGCAGCCAAGATAGCATCGGAACTAAAGCCTACGAGCAGTACTTC.

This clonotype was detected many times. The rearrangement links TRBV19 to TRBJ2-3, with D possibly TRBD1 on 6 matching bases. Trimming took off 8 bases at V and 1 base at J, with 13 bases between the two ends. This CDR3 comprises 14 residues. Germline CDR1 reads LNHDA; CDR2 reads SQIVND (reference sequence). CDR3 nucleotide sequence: TGTGCCAGTGTTCCAGGGGACGGCACAGATACGCAGTATTTT. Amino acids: CASVPGDGTDTQYF.

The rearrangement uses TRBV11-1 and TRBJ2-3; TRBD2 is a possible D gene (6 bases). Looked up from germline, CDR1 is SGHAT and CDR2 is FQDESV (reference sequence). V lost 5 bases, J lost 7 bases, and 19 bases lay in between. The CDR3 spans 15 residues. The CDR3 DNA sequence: TGTGCCAGCAGCCGGGATGGGGGGAACTTACATACGCAGTATTTT. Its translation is CASSRDGGNLHTQYF.

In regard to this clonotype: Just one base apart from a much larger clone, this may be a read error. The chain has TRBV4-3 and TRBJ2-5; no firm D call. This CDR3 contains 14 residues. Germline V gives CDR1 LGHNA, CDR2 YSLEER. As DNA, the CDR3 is TGCGCCAGCAGCCAGGTGACTGTTTCCGAGACCCGGTACTTC. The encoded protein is CASSQVTVSETRYF.

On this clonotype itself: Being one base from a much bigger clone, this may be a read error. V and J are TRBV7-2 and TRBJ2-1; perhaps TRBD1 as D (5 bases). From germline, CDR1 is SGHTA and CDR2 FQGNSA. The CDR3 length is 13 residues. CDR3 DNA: TGTGCCAGCAGACCCACCGGACACCCTAAGCAGCTCTTC. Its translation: CASRPTGHPKQLF.

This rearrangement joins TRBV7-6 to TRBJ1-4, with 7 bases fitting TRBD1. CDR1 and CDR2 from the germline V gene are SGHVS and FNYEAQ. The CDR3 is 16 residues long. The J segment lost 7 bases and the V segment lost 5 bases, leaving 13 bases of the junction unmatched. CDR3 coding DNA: TGTGCCAGCAGCCCCTTTGGGGGGACAGTGCTTGAAAAACTGTTTTTT. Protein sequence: CASSPFGGTVLEKLFF.

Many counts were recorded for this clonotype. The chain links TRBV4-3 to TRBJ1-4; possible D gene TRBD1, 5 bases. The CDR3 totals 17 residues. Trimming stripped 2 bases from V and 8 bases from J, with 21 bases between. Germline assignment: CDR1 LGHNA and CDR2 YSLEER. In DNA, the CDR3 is TGCGCCAGCAGCCAAACCACATCCCAGGGTGTAGAGGAAAAACTGTTTTTT. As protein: CASSQTTSQGVEEKLFF.

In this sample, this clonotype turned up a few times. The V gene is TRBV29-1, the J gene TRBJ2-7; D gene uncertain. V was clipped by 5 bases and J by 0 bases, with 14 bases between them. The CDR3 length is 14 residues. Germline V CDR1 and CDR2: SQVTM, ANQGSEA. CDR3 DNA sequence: TGCAGCGTTACCTTACCGCCACCCTCCTACGAGCAGTACTTC. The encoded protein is CSVTLPPPSYEQYF.

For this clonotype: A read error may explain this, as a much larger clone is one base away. The CDR3 bases are TGTGCCAGCAGCGAATATTTAACGGGAGTTGACGCCGGGGAGCTGTTTTTT. Translating gives CASSEYLTGVDAGELFF. V and J are TRBV2 and TRBJ2-2, with a possible D match to TRBD2 (6 bases). This CDR3 is 17 amino acids long. Germline V CDR1 and CDR2: SNHLY, FYNNEI. Trimming left V 6 bases short and J 6 bases short, with 23 bases between.

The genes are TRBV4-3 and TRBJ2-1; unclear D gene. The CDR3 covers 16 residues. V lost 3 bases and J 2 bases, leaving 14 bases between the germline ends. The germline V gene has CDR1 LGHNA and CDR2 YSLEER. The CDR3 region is CASSHLGEATYNEQFF. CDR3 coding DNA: TGCGCCAGCAGCCACTTAGGCGAAGCGACCTACAATGAGCAGTTCTTC.

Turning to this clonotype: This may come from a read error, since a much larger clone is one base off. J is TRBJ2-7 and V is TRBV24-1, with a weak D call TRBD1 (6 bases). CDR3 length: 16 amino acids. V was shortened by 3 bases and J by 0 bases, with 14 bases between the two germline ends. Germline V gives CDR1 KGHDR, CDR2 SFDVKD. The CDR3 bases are TGTGCCACCAGTGATCCGGATAGGACAGCCTCCTACGAGCAGTACTTC. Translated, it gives CATSDPDRTASYEQYF.

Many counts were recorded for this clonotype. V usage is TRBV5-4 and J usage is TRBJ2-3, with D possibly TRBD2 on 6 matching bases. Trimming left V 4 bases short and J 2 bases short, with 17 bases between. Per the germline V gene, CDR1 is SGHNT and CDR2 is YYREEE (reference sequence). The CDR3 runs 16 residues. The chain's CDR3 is CASSIRDFTVTDTQYF. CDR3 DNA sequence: TGTGCCAGCAGCATCCGGGACTTTACAGTCACAGATACGCAGTATTTT.

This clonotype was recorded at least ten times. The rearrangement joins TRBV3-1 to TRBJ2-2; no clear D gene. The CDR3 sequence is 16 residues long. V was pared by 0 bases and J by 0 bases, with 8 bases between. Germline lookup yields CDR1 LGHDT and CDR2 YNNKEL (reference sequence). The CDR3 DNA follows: TGTGCCAGCAGCCAAGAGAGGCTCTCGAACACCGGGGAGCTGTTTTTT. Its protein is CASSQERLSNTGELFF.

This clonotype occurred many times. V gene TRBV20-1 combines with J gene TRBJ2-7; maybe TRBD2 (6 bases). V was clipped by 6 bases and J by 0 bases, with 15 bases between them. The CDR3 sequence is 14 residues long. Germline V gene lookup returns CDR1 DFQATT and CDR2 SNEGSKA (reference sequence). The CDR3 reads CSADLASSSYEQYF. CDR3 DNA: TGCAGTGCCGATCTAGCGTCGAGCTCCTACGAGCAGTACTTC.

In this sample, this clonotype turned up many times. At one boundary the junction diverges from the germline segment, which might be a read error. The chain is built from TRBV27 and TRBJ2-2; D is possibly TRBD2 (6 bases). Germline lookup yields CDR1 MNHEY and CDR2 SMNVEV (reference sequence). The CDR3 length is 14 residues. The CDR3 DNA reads TGCGCCAGCAGCTCGGGACTTAACACCGGGGAGCTGTTTTTT. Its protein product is CASSSGLNTGELFF.

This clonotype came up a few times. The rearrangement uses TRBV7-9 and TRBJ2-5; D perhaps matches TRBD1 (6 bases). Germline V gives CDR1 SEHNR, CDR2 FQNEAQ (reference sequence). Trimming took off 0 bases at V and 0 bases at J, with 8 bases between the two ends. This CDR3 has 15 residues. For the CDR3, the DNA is TGTGCCAGCAGCTTAGCGGACAGCTACCAAGAGACCCAGTACTTC. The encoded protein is CASSLADSYQETQYF.

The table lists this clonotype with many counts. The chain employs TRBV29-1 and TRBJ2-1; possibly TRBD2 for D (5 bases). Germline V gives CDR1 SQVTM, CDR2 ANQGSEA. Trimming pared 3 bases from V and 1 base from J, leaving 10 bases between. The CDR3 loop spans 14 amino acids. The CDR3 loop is CSVDDAGSYNEQFF. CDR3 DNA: TGCAGCGTTGATGACGCGGGTTCCTACAATGAGCAGTTCTTC.